The rows below give T cell receptor beta chains drawn from one sample of a study of radiotherapy plus CTLA-4 blockade in lung cancer. This table comes from immunoSEQ multiplex PCR, and its TCRdb copy is limited to in-frame clones, with some not included. In the table there are roughly 93,000 clones, 75% to 85% of which are singletons. Material: peripheral blood, obtained from a patient treated with radiotherapy plus ipilimumab. These receptors all come from a human donor with non-small cell lung cancer who had a partial response to radiotherapy plus ipilimumab. CDR3s include the opening cysteine and the closing phenylalanine or tryptophan. The D gene is left open where the match is weak. The size of a clone is reported for some rows only, either as once, few or many, or as a class for expanded clones.

cdr3_nt cdr3_aa j_call clone_size v_call d_call
TGTGCCAGCACCACCCAGTCGGGTACGCAGTATTTT CASTTQSGTQYF TRBJ2-3 once TRBV7-2 .
TGTGCCAGCAGCTTAACGCTCACTAGGTCGGGCAATGAGCAGTTCTTC CASSLTLTRSGNEQFF TRBJ2-1 . TRBV7-3 .
TGTGCCAGCAGCTTGGGCCGGGATGTCGGCTATGGCTACACCTTC CASSLGRDVGYGYTF TRBJ1-2 . TRBV11-2 .
TGTGCCAGCAGAAACCGACTTACTGAAGCTTTCTTT CASRNRLTEAFF TRBJ1-1 once TRBV6-6 .
TGTGCCAGCAGCTTGGATGCAGGGGCCGGGGAGCTGTTTTTT CASSLDAGAGELFF TRBJ2-2 . TRBV5-4 .
TGCGCCAGCAGCTCCTCGGGGGGGGCTGGCTACGAGCAGTACTTC CASSSSGGAGYEQYF TRBJ2-7 . TRBV5-1 TRBD2
TGTGCCAGCAGCTTATCAGGGACTAGCGGGTATTCGAACACCGGGGAGCTGTTTTTT CASSLSGTSGYSNTGELFF TRBJ2-2 . TRBV7-3 TRBD2
TGTGCCAGCAGGAGACAAAGGGGGTACGAGCAGTACTTC CASRRQRGYEQYF TRBJ2-7 . TRBV2 .
TGCGCCAGCAGCTTGGCCTGGAGGGACAATGAGCAGTTCTTC CASSLAWRDNEQFF TRBJ2-1 . TRBV5-1 .
TGTGCCAGTCTTCCAAACAGGGGGACCAACTATGGCTACACCTTC CASLPNRGTNYGYTF TRBJ1-2 . TRBV19 TRBD1
TGCAGCGTGGGCAGCCTTACAGATACGCAGTATTTT CSVGSLTDTQYF TRBJ2-3 . TRBV29-1 .
TGCGCCAGCAGTGAGTCCTTAGATACGCAGTATTTT CASSESLDTQYF TRBJ2-3 few TRBV10-1 .
TGCGCCAGCAGCCTCCCCAGGGGAGACACCGGGGAGCTGTTTTTT CASSLPRGDTGELFF TRBJ2-2 once TRBV5-1 .
TGTGCCAGCAGTTACCCTAGCGGGAGAAGCTCCTACGAGCAGTACTTC CASSYPSGRSSYEQYF TRBJ2-7 . TRBV6-6 TRBD2
TGTGCCAGCAGCTTATCCTTCCGGGGGACTGAGCAGTTCTTC CASSLSFRGTEQFF TRBJ2-1 . TRBV11-2 .
TGTGCCAGCAGCTTAACTGCGGGAGCTGGGCGAGAGACCCAGTACTTC CASSLTAGAGRETQYF TRBJ2-5 . TRBV7-8 TRBD2
TGCGCCAGCAGCTGGGGGACTAGCGGAAGCACAGATACGCAGTATTTT CASSWGTSGSTDTQYF TRBJ2-3 . TRBV5-1 TRBD2
TGTGCCAGTAGTATCCAGGGTTCCACTGAAGCTTTCTTT CASSIQGSTEAFF TRBJ1-1 . TRBV19 .
TGTGCCAGCACCTTAAGCCCGGGACAGGTCTACGAGCAGTACTTC CASTLSPGQVYEQYF TRBJ2-7 . TRBV6-1 TRBD1
TGCGCCAGCAGCTTGGAACAGGACCCCTACGAGCAGTACTTC CASSLEQDPYEQYF TRBJ2-7 . TRBV5-1 .
TGCGCCAGCATCGGGACAGGGACCGAGCAGTACTTC CASIGTGTEQYF TRBJ2-7 . TRBV5-1 TRBD1
TGCGCTAGCAGTGTGGCAGCGGGAGCCTACGAGCAGTACTTC CASSVAAGAYEQYF TRBJ2-7 . TRBV10-1 TRBD2
TGTGCCAGCAGTCAGGGACTAGCGGGACTCTACGAGCAGTACTTC CASSQGLAGLYEQYF TRBJ2-7 . TRBV6-6 TRBD2
TGTGCCAGCAGCTTAGCGCACGGAGGGGAAGAGACCCAGTACTTC CASSLAHGGEETQYF TRBJ2-5 once TRBV7-6 .
TGTGCCAGTAGTGTTACAGGGGATGGCTACACCTTC CASSVTGDGYTF TRBJ1-2 . TRBV19 TRBD1
TGTGCCAGCAGCTTGTCCCTCTCCAACAGGGGGGATAGGACCGGGGAGCTGTTTTTT CASSLSLSNRGDRTGELFF TRBJ2-2 . TRBV5-5 TRBD1
TGTGCCAGTACCCTCCGGGATCGCGGGGGCAATCAGCCCCAGCATTTT CASTLRDRGGNQPQHF TRBJ1-5 . TRBV19 .
TGTGCCAGCAGCTTAGGAGCGGGAGGCGACGAGCAGTACTTC CASSLGAGGDEQYF TRBJ2-7 . TRBV11-3 TRBD2
TGCGCCAGCAGTCCCACAGGGGGTCTCTACGAGCAGTACTTC CASSPTGGLYEQYF TRBJ2-7 . TRBV5-1 TRBD1
TGTGCCAGCAGGCCTGCAGGGGGCACGAAGACCCAGTACTTC CASRPAGGTKTQYF TRBJ2-5 . TRBV28 TRBD1
TGTGCCAGCAGTGTTCTGAGCACCGGGGAGCTGTTTTTT CASSVLSTGELFF TRBJ2-2 . TRBV6-1 .
TGCAGCCTAGCGGGGTTTTCCTACAATGAGCAGTTCTTC CSLAGFSYNEQFF TRBJ2-1 . TRBV29-1 TRBD2
TGTGCCAGCAGCTTAGGTCTGGCTAGCGGGGACCAAGAGACCCAGTACTTC CASSLGLASGDQETQYF TRBJ2-5 . TRBV7-9 TRBD2
TGCGCCAGCAGCCTTGGACAGGGGACCTACGAGCAGTACTTC CASSLGQGTYEQYF TRBJ2-7 . TRBV4-1 TRBD1
TGTGCCAGCAGCCCCGCGGGACTTCGAAACACCATATATTTT CASSPAGLRNTIYF TRBJ1-3 . TRBV6-5 .
TGTGCCAGTAGTACCCGACAGGGGGAATCTGAAAAACTGTTTTTT CASSTRQGESEKLFF TRBJ1-4 . TRBV19 TRBD1
TGTGCCAGCAGGACACTAGCGGGCGCCACCTACGAGCAGTACTTC CASRTLAGATYEQYF TRBJ2-7 . TRBV6-5 TRBD2
TGTGCCATCAGACCAGGGGCGAGCGGGGACAATGAGCAGTTCTTC CAIRPGASGDNEQFF TRBJ2-1 . TRBV10-3 .
TGTGCCAGCAGCTCGACTAGCGGGAAAGGGAATGAGCAGTTCTTC CASSSTSGKGNEQFF TRBJ2-1 . TRBV11-2 TRBD2
TGTGCCAGCAGTCCCCGGACTAGCGGGAGAGGCGGACAAGAGACCCAGTACTTC CASSPRTSGRGGQETQYF TRBJ2-5 . TRBV27 TRBD2
TGTGCCAGCTCACCACCCCTAGCGGGAGGGCTTTACAATGAGCAGTTCTTC CASSPPLAGGLYNEQFF TRBJ2-1 . TRBV18 TRBD2
TGTGCCAGCAGCAGTAATTCTGGAGCTGGGGCCAACGTCCTGACTTTC CASSSNSGAGANVLTF TRBJ2-6 . TRBV7-3 .
TGTGCCAGCAGCTCGACTAGCGGGCCATACAATGAGCAGTTCTTC CASSSTSGPYNEQFF TRBJ2-1 . TRBV13 TRBD2
TGTGCCAGCAGCTTCGATACGGGAACCGACGAGCAGTACTTC CASSFDTGTDEQYF TRBJ2-7 . TRBV5-6 .
TGTGCCACCGCTAGGACGACCAGGGGCCAAAACATTCAGTACTTC CATARTTRGQNIQYF TRBJ2-4 . TRBV28 .
TGTGCCAGCAGCCACTGGTGGTTGAGAACAGATACGCAGTATTTT CASSHWWLRTDTQYF TRBJ2-3 once TRBV9 .
TGTGCCAGCAGCGGGAGTCCGTACGAGCAGTACTTC CASSGSPYEQYF TRBJ2-7 once TRBV4-2 .
TGTGCCAGCAGCGCGGACCCTGAGGGAGATACGCAGTATTTT CASSADPEGDTQYF TRBJ2-3 . TRBV9 .
TGTGCCAGCAGCCTATCACAGGGTTCGGACACTGAAGCTTTCTTT CASSLSQGSDTEAFF TRBJ1-1 few TRBV6-5 .
TGTGCCAGCAGTTACTCAGCACAGGGTCCCTACGAGCAGTACTTC CASSYSAQGPYEQYF TRBJ2-7 few TRBV6-6 .
TGCGCCAGCAGCTTGAGTCAGGGTGACGAAAAACTGTTTTTT CASSLSQGDEKLFF TRBJ1-4 once TRBV5-1 .
TGTGCAAGTCGCTCCTCGGACAGGGAGGCCCCCTCTAACTATGGCTACACCTTC CASRSSDREAPSNYGYTF TRBJ1-2 once TRBV12-2 .
TGTGCCAGTAGTGGGGCCCGGACGGAGATGAACACTGAAGCTTTCTTT CASSGARTEMNTEAFF TRBJ1-1 . TRBV19 .
TGTGCCAGCAGCTCCCAAGCAGGGGTTTACAATGAGCAGTTCTTC CASSSQAGVYNEQFF TRBJ2-1 . TRBV9 .
TGTGCCAGCAGCTTGCTTGGGTTGCAGGACACTGAAGCTTTCTTT CASSLLGLQDTEAFF TRBJ1-1 . TRBV5-6 .
TGCGCCAGCAGCCAATCCGGGACTATCTCCTACGAGCAGTACTTC CASSQSGTISYEQYF TRBJ2-7 once TRBV5-1 TRBD2
TGTGCCAGCAGCCAAGAGGGACTAGTGGAGGACTACACCGGGGAGCTGTTTTTT CASSQEGLVEDYTGELFF TRBJ2-2 . TRBV14 TRBD2
TGTGCCAGCAGCCGTGGACCTCCGGGAGGCTACACCTTC CASSRGPPGGYTF TRBJ1-2 . TRBV6-1 .
TGTGCCAGCACCCCAGGAGGAACAGATACGCAGTATTTT CASTPGGTDTQYF TRBJ2-3 . TRBV5-6 .